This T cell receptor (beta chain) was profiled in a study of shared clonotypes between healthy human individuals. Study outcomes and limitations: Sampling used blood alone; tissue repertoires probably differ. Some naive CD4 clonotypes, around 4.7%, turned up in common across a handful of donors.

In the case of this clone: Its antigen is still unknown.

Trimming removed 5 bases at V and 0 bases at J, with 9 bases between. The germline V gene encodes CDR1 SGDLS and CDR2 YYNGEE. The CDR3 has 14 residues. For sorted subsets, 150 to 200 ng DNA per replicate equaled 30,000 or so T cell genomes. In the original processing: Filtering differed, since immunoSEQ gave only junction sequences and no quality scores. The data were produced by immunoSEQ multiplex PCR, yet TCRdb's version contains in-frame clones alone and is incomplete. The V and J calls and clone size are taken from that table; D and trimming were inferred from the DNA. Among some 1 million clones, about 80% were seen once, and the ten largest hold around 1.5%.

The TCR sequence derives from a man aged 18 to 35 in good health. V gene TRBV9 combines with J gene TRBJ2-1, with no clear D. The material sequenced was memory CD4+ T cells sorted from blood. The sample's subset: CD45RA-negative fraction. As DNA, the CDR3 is TGTGCCAGCAGAATGGCTGGCTCCTACAATGAGCAGTTCTTC. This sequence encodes CASRMAGSYNEQFF. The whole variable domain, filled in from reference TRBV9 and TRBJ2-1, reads DSGVTQTPKHLITATGQRVTLRCSPRSGDLSVYWYQQSLDQGLQFLIQYYNGEERAKGNILERFSAQQFPDLHSELNLSSLELGDSALYFCASRMAGSYNEQFFGPGTRLTVL.